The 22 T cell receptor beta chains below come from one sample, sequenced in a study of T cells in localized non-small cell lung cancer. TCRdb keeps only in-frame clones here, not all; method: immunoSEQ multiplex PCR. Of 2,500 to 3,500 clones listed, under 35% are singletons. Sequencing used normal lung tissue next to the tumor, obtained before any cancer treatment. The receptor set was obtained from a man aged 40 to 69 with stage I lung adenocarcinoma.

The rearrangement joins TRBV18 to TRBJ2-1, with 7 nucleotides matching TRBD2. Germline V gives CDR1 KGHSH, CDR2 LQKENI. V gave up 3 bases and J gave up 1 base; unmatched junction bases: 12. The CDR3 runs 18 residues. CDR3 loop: CASSPFGLVQTSYNEQFF. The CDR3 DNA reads TGTGCCAGCTCACCCTTCGGACTAGTTCAGACTTCCTACAATGAGCAGTTCTTC. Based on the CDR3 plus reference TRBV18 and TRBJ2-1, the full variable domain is NAGVMQNPRHLVRRRGQEARLRCSPMKGHSHVYWYRQLPEEGLKFMVYLQKENIIDESGMPKERFSAEFPKEGPSILRIQQVVRGDSAAYFCASSPFGLVQTSYNEQFFGPGTRLTVL.

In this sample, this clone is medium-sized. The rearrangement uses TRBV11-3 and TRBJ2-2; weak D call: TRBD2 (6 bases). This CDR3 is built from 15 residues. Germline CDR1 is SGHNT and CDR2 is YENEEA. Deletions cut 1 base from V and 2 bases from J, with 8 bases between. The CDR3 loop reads CASSLGAGNTGELFF. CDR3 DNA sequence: TGTGCCAGCAGCTTAGGGGCGGGAAACACCGGGGAGCTGTTTTTT.

The CDR3 protein is CSTQGAPGEQYF. CDR3 nucleotide sequence: TGCAGCACCCAGGGGGCGCCGGGTGAGCAGTACTTC. V and J are TRBV29-1 and TRBJ2-7; 8 positions match TRBD1. V lost 8 bases and J lost 7; bases outside the gene matches: 10. The CDR3 length is 12 residues. Germline values: CDR1 SQVTM, CDR2 ANQGSEA.

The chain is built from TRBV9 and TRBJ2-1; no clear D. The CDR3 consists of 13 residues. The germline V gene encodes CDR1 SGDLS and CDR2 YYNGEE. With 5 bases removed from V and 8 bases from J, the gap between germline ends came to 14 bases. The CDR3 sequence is CASRKGHGYEQFF. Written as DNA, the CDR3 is TGTGCCAGCAGGAAAGGGCACGGCTATGAGCAGTTCTTC.

This CDR3 reads CAWSVPHRVRYYGYTF. CDR3 bases: TGTGCCTGGAGTGTACCCCACAGAGTGCGATACTATGGCTACACCTTC. The chain is built from TRBV30 and TRBJ1-2, with D unclear. This CDR3 is 16 amino acids long. V gave up 0 bases and J gave up 3 bases, with 17 bases separating them. CDR1 GTSNPN and CDR2 SVGIG come from the germline V gene (reference sequence).

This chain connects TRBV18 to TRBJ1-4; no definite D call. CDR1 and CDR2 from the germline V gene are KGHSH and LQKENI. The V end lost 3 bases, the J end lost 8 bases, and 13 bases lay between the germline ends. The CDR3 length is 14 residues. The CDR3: CASSPGAFSEKLFF. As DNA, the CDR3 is TGTGCCAGCTCACCGGGTGCGTTTTCCGAAAAACTGTTTTTT.

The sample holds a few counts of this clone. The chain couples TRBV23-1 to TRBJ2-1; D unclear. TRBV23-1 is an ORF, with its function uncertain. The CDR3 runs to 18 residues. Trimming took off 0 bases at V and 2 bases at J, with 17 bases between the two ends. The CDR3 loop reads CASSQSGSPIFPYNEQFF. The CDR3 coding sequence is TGCGCCAGCAGTCAATCGGGAAGCCCGATCTTCCCCTACAATGAGCAGTTCTTC.

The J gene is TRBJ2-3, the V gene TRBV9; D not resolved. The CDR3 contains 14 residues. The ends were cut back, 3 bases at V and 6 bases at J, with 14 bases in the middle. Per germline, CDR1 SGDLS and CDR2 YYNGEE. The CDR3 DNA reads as TGTGCCAGCAGCGCCACGGTAATTTGGGATACGCAGTATTTT. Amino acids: CASSATVIWDTQYF. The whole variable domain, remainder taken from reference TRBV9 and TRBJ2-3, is DSGVTQTPKHLITATGQRVTLRCSPRSGDLSVYWYQQSLDQGLQFLIQYYNGEERAKGNILERFSAQQFPDLHSELNLSSLELGDSALYFCASSATVIWDTQYFGPGTRLTVL.

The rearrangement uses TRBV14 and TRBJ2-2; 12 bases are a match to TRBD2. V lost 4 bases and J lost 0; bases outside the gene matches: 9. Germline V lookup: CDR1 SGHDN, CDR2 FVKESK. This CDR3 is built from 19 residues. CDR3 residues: CASSPRLAGAFSNTGELFF. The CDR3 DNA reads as TGTGCCAGCAGCCCGCGACTAGCGGGGGCCTTCTCGAACACCGGGGAGCTGTTTTTT.

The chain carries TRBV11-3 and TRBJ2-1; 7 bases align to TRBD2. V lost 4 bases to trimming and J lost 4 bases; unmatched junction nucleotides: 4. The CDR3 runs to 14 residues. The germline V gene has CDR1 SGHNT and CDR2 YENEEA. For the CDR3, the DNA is TGTGCCAGCAGCTCGTCCGGGAGGTACAATGAGCAGTTCTTC. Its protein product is CASSSSGRYNEQFF.

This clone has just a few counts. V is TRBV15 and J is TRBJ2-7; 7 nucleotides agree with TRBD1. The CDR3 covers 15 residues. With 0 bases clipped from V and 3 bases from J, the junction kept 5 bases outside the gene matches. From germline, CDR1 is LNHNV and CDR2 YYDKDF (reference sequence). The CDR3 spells CATSREGTVGYEQYF. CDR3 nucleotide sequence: TGTGCCACCAGCAGAGAAGGGACAGTAGGCTACGAGCAGTACTTC.

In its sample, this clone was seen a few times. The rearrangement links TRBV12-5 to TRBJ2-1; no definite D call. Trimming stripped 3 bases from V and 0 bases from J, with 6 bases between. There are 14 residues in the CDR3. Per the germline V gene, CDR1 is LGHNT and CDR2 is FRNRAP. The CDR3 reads CASGFWASYNEQFF. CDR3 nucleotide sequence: TGTGCTAGTGGTTTTTGGGCCTCCTACAATGAGCAGTTCTTC.

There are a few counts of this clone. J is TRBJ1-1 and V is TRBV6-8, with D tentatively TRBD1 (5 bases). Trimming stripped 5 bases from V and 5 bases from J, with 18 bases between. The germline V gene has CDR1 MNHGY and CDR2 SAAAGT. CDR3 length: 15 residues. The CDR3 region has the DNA TGTGCCAGCAGTGATTCGACCGCGGGGCGGACTGAAGCTTTCTTT. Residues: CASSDSTAGRTEAFF.

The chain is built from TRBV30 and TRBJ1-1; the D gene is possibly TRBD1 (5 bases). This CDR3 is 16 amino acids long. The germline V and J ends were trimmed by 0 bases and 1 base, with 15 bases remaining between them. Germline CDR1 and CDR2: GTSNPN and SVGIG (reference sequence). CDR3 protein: CAWSVRRGGANTEAFF. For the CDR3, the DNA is TGTGCCTGGAGTGTAAGGAGGGGAGGTGCGAACACTGAAGCTTTCTTT.

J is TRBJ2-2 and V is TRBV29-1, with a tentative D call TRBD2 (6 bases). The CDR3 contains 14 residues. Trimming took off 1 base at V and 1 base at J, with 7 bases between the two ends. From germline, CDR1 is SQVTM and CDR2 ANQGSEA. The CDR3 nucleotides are TGCAGCGTTGAAGGGCGGGAGAACACCGGGGAGCTGTTTTTT. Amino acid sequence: CSVEGRENTGELFF.

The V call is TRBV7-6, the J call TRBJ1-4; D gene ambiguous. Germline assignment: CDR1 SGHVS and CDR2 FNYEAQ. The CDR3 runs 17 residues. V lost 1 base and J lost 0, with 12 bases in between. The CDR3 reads CASSLVLFLATNEKLFF. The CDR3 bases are TGTGCCAGCAGCTTAGTGCTGTTCCTTGCAACTAATGAAAAACTGTTTTTT.

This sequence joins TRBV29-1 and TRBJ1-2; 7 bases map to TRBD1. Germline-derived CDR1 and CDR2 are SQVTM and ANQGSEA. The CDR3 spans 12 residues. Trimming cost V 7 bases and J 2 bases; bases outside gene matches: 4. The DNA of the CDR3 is TGCAGCGCTACAGGGGCGAACTATGGCTACACCTTC. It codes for CSATGANYGYTF. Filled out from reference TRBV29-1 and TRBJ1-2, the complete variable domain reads SAVISQKPSRDICQRGTSLTIQCQVDSQVTMMFWYRQQPGQSLTLIATANQGSEATYESGFVIDKFPISRPNLTFSTLTVSNMSPEDSSIYLCSATGANYGYTFGSGTRLTVV.

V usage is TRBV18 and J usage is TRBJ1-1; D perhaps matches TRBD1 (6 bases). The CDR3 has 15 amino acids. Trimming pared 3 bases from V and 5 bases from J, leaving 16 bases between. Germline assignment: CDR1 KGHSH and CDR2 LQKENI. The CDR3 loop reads CASSPPFGGATEAFF. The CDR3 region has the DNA TGTGCCAGCTCACCCCCCTTTGGGGGGGCGACTGAAGCTTTCTTT.

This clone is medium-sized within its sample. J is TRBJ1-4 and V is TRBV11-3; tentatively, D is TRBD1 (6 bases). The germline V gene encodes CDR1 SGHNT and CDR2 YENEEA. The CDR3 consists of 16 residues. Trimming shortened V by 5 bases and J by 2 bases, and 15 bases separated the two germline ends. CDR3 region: CASSPGRGQTNEKLFF. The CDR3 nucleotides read TGTGCCAGCAGCCCCGGACGTGGACAGACTAATGAAAAACTGTTTTTT.

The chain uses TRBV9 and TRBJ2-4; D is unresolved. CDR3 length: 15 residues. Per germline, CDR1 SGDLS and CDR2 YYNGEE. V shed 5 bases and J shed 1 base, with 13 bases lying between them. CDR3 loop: CASSVRSGAKNIQYF. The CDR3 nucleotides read TGTGCCAGCAGTGTACGGTCTGGGGCCAAAAACATTCAGTACTTC.

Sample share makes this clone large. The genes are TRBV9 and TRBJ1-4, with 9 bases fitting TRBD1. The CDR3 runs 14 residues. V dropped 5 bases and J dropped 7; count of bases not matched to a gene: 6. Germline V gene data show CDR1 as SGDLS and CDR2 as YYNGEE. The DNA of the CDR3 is TGTGCCAGCAGGGACAGGGGAGGGAGTGAAAAACTGTTTTTT. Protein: CASRDRGGSEKLFF. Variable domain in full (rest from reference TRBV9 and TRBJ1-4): DSGVTQTPKHLITATGQRVTLRCSPRSGDLSVYWYQQSLDQGLQFLIQYYNGEERAKGNILERFSAQQFPDLHSELNLSSLELGDSALYFCASRDRGGSEKLFFGSGTQLSVL.

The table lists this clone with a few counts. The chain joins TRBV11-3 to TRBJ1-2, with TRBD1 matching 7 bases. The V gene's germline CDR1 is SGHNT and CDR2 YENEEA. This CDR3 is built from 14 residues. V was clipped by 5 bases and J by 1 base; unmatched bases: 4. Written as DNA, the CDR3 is TGTGCCAGCAGCCCGGACAGGATTAACTATGGCTACACCTTC. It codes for CASSPDRINYGYTF.